Reported below is one T cell receptor beta chain. Its antigen is still unknown. Stated time point: persistent/refractory GD, antithyroid drugs over 5 years with positive TRAb. The TCR library was made from RNA extracted from PBMCs. As a group, patients came from one endocrinology department in Xi'an, China. This specimen belongs to a study of regulatory T cells in long-lasting Graves disease. Overall study results and limits: TRBV28 was favored in persistent disease, as were TRBJ1-2 and TRBJ2-5.

Sequencing libraries for TCR beta were prepared with iRepertoire HTBI primers and Arm-PCR of CDR3 regions. A single record per CDR3 protein comes from TCRdb applying MiXCR to the multiplex PCR reads. The sample records 350,000 to 450,000 distinct CDR3 sequences, less than 30% being singletons. The CDR3 has 14 amino acids. Germline V gives CDR1 SQVTM, CDR2 ANQGSEA. V was shortened by 4 bases and J by 2 bases, with 15 bases between the two germline ends. The receptor's source is a woman in her thirties or forties with Graves disease. Sample: peripheral blood mononuclear cells (PBMCs), taken when the disease was refractory, from a patient treated with antithyroid drugs. The chain recombines TRBV29-1 with TRBJ2-7; maybe TRBD2 (6 bases). The CDR3 loop is CSVGVAGPPYEQYF. DNA of the CDR3: TGCAGCGTTGGGGTGGCGGGACCACCCTACGAGCAGTACTTC.